The source of this TCR beta chain is a study of T cells expressing NK-cell markers. For the study at large: The eight sequenced donors comprised seven who were HCMV-seropositive and one who was seronegative.

Comments on this clonotype: Its antigen remains unidentified.

No DNA is given; TCRdb re-called the 5' RACE reads and lists each CDR3 protein once. The sample holds about 370,000 distinct CDR3 sequences. CDR1 SQVTM and CDR2 ANQGSEA come from the germline V gene. The CDR3 is made up of 14 amino acids. General study points: NKG2C+ dominant clonotype frequencies in about six donors were roughly 1.0-7.5% of CD8+ T cells. Clarity on HCMV specificity was lacking for the expanded NKG2C+ T cell clones. Leadership of the CD3+CD56-NKG2C+ fraction also belonged to these clonotypes in a handful of donors.

The sequencing input was blood T cells: a sorted CD56 or NKG2C T cell subset, CD4+ or CD8+ T cells, or bulk PBMC T cells (not recorded which). This clonotype was obtained from a woman aged 45 to 65 in good health. This chain links TRBV29-1 with TRBJ2-5; the D call from TCRdb, TRBD1, cannot be confirmed without DNA. The CDR3 loop is CSVGEAGGSKTQYF.